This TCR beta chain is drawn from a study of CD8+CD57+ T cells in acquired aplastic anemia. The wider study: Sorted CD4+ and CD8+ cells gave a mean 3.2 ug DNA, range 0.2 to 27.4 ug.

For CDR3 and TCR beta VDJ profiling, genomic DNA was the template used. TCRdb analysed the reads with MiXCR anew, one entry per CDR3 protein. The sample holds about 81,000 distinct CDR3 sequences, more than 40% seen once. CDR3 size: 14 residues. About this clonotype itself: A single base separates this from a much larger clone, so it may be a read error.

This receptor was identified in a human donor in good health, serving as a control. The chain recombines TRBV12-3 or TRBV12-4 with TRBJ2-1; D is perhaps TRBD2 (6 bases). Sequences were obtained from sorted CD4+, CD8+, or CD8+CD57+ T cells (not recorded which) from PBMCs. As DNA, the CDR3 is TGTGCCGGCAGTACAACGGGAGCCTACAATGAGCAGTTCTTC. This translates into CAGSTTGAYNEQFF.